These T cell receptor beta chains were read from a single sample in a study of blood T cell repertoires in COVID-19. The protocol was immunoSEQ multiplex PCR, while the TCRdb copy is restricted to in-frame clones and leaves out a portion. The table records around 310,000 clones, 90% of them present only once. Sequencing was performed on peripheral blood. The receptors come from a woman aged 40-49 years with COVID-19, enrolled during active disease. CDR3s include the opening cysteine and the closing phenylalanine or tryptophan. The D gene is left open where the match is weak. Clone size, where shown, is once, few, many, or a class for clones that have expanded.

TRBV3-1/TRBV3-2,NA,NA,TRBJ1-1,TGTGCCAGCAGCCAAGGTCCTACAGATGAAGCTTTCTTT,CASSQGPTDEAFF
TRBV19,few,TRBD1,TRBJ1-1,TGTGCCAGTAGTATGGGACAGGGTAGCGTGAACACTGAAGCTTTCTTT,CASSMGQGSVNTEAFF
TRBV4-1,few,TRBD1,TRBJ2-5,TGCGCCAGCAGCCCTTCAGGGGGCGCCCAAAGATTGAGCCAGTACTTC,CASSPSGGAQRLSQYF
TRBV5-5,once,NA,TRBJ1-6,TGTGCCAGCAGCTTGATAGGGAGCTCCTATAATTCACCCCTCCACTTT,CASSLIGSSYNSPLHF
TRBV19,NA,TRBD2,TRBJ2-5,TGTGCCAGTAGTATCCCCCTTGCCGGGACTAGCGGGCGCGTTGAGGAGACCCAGTACTTC,CASSIPLAGTSGRVEETQYF
TRBV18,NA,NA,TRBJ1-3,TGTGCCAGCTCACCAGTGAGATTCTCTGGAAACACCATATATTTT,CASSPVRFSGNTIYF
TRBV28,NA,NA,TRBJ1-2,TGTGCCAGCAGTTTATTCCCCCCAGGGTCTGGCTACACCTTC,CASSLFPPGSGYTF
TRBV27,NA,NA,TRBJ1-5,TGTGCCAGCAGTTTATCGGCGGGTTTCGGTCAGCCCCAGCATTTT,CASSLSAGFGQPQHF
TRBV29-1,once,NA,TRBJ1-1,TGCAGCGTTCACAGACTGAACACTGAAGCTTTCTTT,CSVHRLNTEAFF
TRBV19,NA,NA,TRBJ2-1,TGTGCCAGTAGTATTGGCCCTCAGGGCGCCAATGAGCAGTTCTTC,CASSIGPQGANEQFF
TRBV9,NA,TRBD1,TRBJ2-7,TGTGCCAGCAGCCGGACAGGGGACGGGGTTTACGAGCAGTACTTC,CASSRTGDGVYEQYF
TRBV4-3,NA,NA,TRBJ1-5,TGCGCCAGCAGCCAAGATCTGCGACTTAGCAATCAGCCCCAGCATTTT,CASSQDLRLSNQPQHF
TRBV6-1,NA,NA,TRBJ1-3,TGTGCCAGCAGTTTAATAGCCTCTGGAAACACCATATATTTT,CASSLIASGNTIYF
TRBV6-5,NA,NA,TRBJ2-7,TGTGCCAGCAGTTACGACCCAGCGACCCGCCGGCAGTACTTC,CASSYDPATRRQYF
TRBV18,NA,TRBD2,TRBJ2-1,TGTGCCAGCTCACTGGGACTAGCGGGAGACAATGAGCAGTTCTTC,CASSLGLAGDNEQFF